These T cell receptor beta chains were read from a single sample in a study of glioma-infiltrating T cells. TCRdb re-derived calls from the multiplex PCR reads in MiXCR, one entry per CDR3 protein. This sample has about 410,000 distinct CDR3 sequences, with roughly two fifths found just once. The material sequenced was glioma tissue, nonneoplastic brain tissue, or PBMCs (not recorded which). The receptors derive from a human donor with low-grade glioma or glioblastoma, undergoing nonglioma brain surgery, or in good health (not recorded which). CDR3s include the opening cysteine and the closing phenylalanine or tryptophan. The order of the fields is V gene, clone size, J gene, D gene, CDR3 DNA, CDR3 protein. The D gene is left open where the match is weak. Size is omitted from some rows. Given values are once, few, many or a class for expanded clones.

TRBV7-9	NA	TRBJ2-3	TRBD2	TGTGCCAGCAGCAATAGCGGGGCTAGCACAGATACGCAGTATTTT	CASSNSGASTDTQYF
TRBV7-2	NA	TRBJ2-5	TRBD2	TGTGCCAGCAGCTTCGGCCTAGCGGGAAAGTTGGTGGAGACCCAGTACTTC	CASSFGLAGKLVETQYF
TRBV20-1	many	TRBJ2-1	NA	TGCAGTGCTAGACATCGGAATGAGCAGTTCTTC	CSARHRNEQFF
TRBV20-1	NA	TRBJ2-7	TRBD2	TGCAGTGCTAGAGATACGGGAGGGAGGGTCTACGAGCAGTACTTC	CSARDTGGRVYEQYF
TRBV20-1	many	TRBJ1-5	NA	TGCAGTGCTAGAGATGGTCGGGGGGGGCAGCCCCAGCATTTT	CSARDGRGGQPQHF
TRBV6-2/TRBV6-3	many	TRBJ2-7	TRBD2	TGTGCCAGCAGTTGGTTGACTAGCGGGAAATCGCCGGGGTACTACGAGCAGTACTTC	CASSWLTSGKSPGYYEQYF
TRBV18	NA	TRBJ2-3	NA	TGTGCCAGCTCACCCATCAGGGAGGGGGCAGATACGCAGTATTTT	CASSPIREGADTQYF
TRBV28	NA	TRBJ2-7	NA	TGTGCCAGCAGTTCCGGGACTTACGAGCAGTACTTC	CASSSGTYEQYF
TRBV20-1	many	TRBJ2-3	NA	TGCAGTGCTAGAGATGGACGGGAGAGATTAGATACGCAGTATTTT	CSARDGRERLDTQYF
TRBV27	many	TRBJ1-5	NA	TGTGCCAGCAGTCCCCCGGGAGGGGGTTCGCCCCAGCATTTT	CASSPPGGGSPQHF
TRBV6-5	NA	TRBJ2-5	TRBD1	TGTGCCATCAGTGAAAGAGACAGGGGTGGCGAGGCCCAGTACTTC	CAISERDRGGEAQYF
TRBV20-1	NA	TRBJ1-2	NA	TGCAGTGCGCAGGGCGGTAACTGTGGCTACACCTTC	CSAQGGNCGYTF
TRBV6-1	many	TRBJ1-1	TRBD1	TGTGCCAGCAGTTTGCCAACAGGGGGGACTGAAGCTTTCTTT	CASSLPTGGTEAFF
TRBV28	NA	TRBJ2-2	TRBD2	TGTGCCAGCAGTTCCCGCAGGACTAGCGGGATGAAGACCGGGGAGCTGTTTTTT	CASSSRRTSGMKTGELFF
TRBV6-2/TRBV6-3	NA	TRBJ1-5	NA	TGTGCCGGCAGTTACACGAGACATCAGCCCCAGCATTTT	CAGSYTRHQPQHF
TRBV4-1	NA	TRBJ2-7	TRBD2	TGCGCCAGCAGCTGGACGACGGGGGGCTCCTACGAGCAGTACTTC	CASSWTTGGSYEQYF
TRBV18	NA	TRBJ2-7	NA	TGTGCCAGCTCACCACCGAACAACCACGAGCAGTACTTC	CASSPPNNHEQYF
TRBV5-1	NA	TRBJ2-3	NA	TGCGCCAGCAGCTATACGGGATCGGGAGATACGCAGTATTTT	CASSYTGSGDTQYF
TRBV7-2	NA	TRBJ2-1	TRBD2	TGTGCCAGCAGCCCCATGAGGACTAGGGACAATGAGCAGTTCTTC	CASSPMRTRDNEQFF
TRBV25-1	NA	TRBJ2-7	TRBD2	TGTGCCAGCAGTGAATCACTAGCGGGGGGGAGCGAGCAGTACTTC	CASSESLAGGSEQYF
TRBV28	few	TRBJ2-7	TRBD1	TGTGCCAGCAGGAGGGGACAGGCGGCCTCCTACGAGCAGTACTTC	CASRRGQAASYEQYF
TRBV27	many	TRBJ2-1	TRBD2	TGTGCCAGCAGTTTCGGGACTACCCCCTACAATGAGCAGTTCTTC	CASSFGTTPYNEQFF
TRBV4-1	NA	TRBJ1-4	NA	TGCGCCAGCAGCCAAGTTGGAGGGGCAGGGGCAACTAATGAAAAACTGTTTTTT	CASSQVGGAGATNEKLFF
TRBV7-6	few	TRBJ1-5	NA	TGTGCCAGCAGCTTAGTGTCGGGGTCGGGCAATCAGCCCCAGCATTTT	CASSLVSGSGNQPQHF
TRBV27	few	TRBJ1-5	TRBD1	TGTGCCAGCGGCTTTCAGGGGGGGGCTTTGGGGCCCCAGCATTTT	CASGFQGGALGPQHF
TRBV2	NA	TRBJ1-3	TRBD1	TGTGCCAGCAGATGGACAGGCTCGTACGTAAACACCATATATTTT	CASRWTGSYVNTIYF
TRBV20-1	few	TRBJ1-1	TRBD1	TGCAGTGCTAGTGACGGACAGGGGCGCGCTGAAGCTTTCTTT	CSASDGQGRAEAFF
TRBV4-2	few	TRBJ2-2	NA	TGTGCCAGCAGCCAAGATATTGTAGGGCTTAACACCGGGGAGCTGTTTTTT	CASSQDIVGLNTGELFF
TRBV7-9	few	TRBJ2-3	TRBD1	TGTGCCAGCAGCCGAGCGACAGGGATCCTCACAGATACGCAGTATTTT	CASSRATGILTDTQYF
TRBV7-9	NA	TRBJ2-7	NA	TGTGCCAGCAGCGGCCGGCTGAATCTCTACGAGCAGTACTTC	CASSGRLNLYEQYF
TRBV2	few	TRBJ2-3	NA	TGTGCCAGCAGGACGACAGGCGTGGGGATGCAGTATTTT	CASRTTGVGMQYF
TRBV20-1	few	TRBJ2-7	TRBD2	TGCAGTGCTAGGCTCCCGGGACTAGGATCCTCCTACGAGCAGTACTTC	CSARLPGLGSSYEQYF
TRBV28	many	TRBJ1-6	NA	TGTGCCAGCAGCTCGGGACGGAAAACCTATAATTCACCCCTCCACTTT	CASSSGRKTYNSPLHF
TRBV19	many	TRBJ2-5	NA	TGTGCCAGTAGCCAGTACCAAGAGACCCAGTACTTC	CASSQYQETQYF
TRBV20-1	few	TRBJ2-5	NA	TGCAGTGCCACCATTTCACCCCTAGTCCAAGAGACCCAGTACTTC	CSATISPLVQETQYF
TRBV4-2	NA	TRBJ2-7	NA	TGTGCCAGCAGCCAAGGTTGGAGGAGCTCCTACGAGCAGTACTTC	CASSQGWRSSYEQYF
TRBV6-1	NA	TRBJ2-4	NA	TGTGCCAGCAGTGGCCCGGTGAGAAGAGCCAAAAACATTCAGTACTTC	CASSGPVRRAKNIQYF
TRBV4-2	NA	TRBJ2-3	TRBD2	TGTGCCAGCAGCCAAGGGCGGACCGGGGCGCTGGGACTAGCGAACACAGATACGCAGTATTTT	CASSQGRTGALGLANTDTQYF
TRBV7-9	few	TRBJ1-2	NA	TGTGCCAGCAGCACAACGCAGGGCTACTATGGCTACACCTTC	CASSTTQGYYGYTF